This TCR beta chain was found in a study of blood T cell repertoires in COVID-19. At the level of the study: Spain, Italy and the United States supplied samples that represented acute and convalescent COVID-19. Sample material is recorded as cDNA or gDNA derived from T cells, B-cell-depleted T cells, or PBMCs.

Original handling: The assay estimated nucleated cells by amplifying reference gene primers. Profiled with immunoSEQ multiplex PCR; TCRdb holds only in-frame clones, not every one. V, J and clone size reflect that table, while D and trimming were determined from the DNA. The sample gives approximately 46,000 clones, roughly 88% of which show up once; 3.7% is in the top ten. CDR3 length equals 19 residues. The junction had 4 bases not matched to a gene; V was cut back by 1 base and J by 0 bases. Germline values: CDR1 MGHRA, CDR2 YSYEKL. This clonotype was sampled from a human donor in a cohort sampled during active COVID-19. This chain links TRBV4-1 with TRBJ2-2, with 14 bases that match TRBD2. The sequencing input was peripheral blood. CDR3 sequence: CASSQARLAGGANTGELFF. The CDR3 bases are TGCGCCAGCAGCCAAGCTCGACTAGCGGGAGGGGCGAACACCGGGGAGCTGTTTTTT.